A single T cell receptor beta chain is shown here with its context. This entry comes from a study of T cells in pancreatic ductal adenocarcinoma. CDR1 is SGHTA, CDR2 FQGNSA, per germline. The trim removed 5 bases at V and 5 bases at J, leaving 8 bases unmatched. This CDR3 contains 14 residues. No neoadjuvant therapy was given to the selected pancreatic ductal adenocarcinoma patients before their surgery. The protocol was immunoSEQ multiplex PCR, while the TCRdb copy is restricted to in-frame clones and leaves out a portion. In the table there are 8,500 to 9,500 clones, about 90% of which are singletons.

Sequenced: PBMCs. This clonotype was sampled from a human donor with pancreatic ductal adenocarcinoma. The chain is built from TRBV7-2 and TRBJ2-7; the match to TRBD1 covers 8 bases. CDR3 sequence reads: CASSGQGFVDEQYF. The CDR3 nucleotides are TGTGCCAGCAGCGGACAGGGTTTTGTTGACGAGCAGTACTTC.